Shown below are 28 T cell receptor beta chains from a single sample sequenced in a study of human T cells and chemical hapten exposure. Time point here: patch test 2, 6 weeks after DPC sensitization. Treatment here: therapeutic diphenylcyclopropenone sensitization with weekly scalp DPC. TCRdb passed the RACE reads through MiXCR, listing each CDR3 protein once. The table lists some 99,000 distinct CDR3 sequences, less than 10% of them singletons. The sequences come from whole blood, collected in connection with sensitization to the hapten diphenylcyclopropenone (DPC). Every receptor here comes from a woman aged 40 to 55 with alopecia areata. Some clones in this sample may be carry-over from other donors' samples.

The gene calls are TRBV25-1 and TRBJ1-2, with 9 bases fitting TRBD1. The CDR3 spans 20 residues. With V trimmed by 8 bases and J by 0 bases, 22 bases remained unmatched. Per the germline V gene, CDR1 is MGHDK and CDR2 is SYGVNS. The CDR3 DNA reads TGTGCCAGCGCCTGGGACAGGGTAACCTCAGACCCCCAATCTAACTATGGCTACACCTTC. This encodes CASAWDRVTSDPQSNYGYTF.

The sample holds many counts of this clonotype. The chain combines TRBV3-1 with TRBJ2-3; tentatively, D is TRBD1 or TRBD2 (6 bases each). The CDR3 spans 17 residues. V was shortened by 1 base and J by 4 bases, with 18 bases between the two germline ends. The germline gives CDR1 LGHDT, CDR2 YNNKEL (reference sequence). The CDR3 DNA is TGTGCCAGCAGCCAAGTTAGTGTCTGGGGGGCCCCAGATACGCAGTATTTT. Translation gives CASSQVSVWGAPDTQYF.

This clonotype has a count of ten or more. CDR3 protein: CASSLRGDSPDTQYF. DNA for the CDR3: TGTGCCAGCAGCTTAAGGGGGGACAGCCCCGATACGCAGTATTTT. The V call is TRBV11-3, the J call TRBJ2-3, with a weak D call TRBD1 (7 bases). The CDR3 has 15 residues. V was clipped by 2 bases and J by 6 bases, with 15 bases between them. The germline CDR1 and CDR2 sequences are SGHNT and YENEEA.

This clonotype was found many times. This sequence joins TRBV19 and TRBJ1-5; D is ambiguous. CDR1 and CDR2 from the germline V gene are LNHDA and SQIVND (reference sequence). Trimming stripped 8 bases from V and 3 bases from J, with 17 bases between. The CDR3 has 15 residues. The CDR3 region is CASSDVARVNQPQHF. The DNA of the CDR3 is TGTGCCAGTTCCGATGTGGCGAGGGTCAATCAGCCCCAGCATTTT.

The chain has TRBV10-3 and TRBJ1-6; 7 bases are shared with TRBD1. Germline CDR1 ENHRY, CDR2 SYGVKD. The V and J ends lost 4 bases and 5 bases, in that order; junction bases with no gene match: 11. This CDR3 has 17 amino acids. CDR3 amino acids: CAISGTRTGGNNSPLHF. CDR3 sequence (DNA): TGTGCCATCAGTGGGACTAGGACAGGTGGAAATAATTCACCCCTCCACTTT.

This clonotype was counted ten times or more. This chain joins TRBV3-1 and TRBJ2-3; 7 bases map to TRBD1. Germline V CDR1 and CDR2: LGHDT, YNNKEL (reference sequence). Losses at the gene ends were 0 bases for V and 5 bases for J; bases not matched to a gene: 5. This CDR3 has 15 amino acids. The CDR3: CASSQEGGRRDTQYF. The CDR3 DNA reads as TGTGCCAGCAGCCAAGAAGGGGGCCGAAGAGATACGCAGTATTTT.

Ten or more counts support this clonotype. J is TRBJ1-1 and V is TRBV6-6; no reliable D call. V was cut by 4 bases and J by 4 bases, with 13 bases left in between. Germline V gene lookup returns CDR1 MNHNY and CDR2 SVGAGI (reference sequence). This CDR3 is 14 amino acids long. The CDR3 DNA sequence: TGTGCCAGCAGTTCCCCGAGAATAGGCACTGAAGCTTTCTTT. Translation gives CASSSPRIGTEAFF.

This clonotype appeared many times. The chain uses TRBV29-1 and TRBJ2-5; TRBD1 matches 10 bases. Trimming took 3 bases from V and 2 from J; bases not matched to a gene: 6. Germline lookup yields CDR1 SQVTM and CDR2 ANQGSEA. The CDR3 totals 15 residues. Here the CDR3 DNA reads TGCAGCGTTGACCGGACAGGGGGTTCACAAGAGACCCAGTACTTC. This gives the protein CSVDRTGGSQETQYF.

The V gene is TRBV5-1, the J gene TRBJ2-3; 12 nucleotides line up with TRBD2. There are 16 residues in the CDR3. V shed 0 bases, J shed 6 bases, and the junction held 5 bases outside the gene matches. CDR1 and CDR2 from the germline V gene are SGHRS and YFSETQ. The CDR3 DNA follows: TGCGCCAGCAGCTTGGCTCTAGCGGGGGGGCCGGATACGCAGTATTTT. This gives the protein CASSLALAGGPDTQYF.

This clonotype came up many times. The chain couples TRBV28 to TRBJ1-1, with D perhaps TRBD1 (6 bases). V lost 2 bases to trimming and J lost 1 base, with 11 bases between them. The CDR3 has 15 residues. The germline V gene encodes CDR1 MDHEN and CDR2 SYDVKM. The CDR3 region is CASSLRETGNTEAFF. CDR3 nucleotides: TGTGCCAGCAGTTTAAGGGAGACAGGGAACACTGAAGCTTTCTTT.

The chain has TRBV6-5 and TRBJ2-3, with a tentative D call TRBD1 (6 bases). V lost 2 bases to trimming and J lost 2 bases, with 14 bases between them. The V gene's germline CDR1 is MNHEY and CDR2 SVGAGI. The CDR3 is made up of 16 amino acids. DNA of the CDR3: TGTGCCAGCAGTTACAGTGGGGGCGGTCTCACAGATACGCAGTATTTT. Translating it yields CASSYSGGGLTDTQYF.

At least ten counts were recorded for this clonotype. The CDR3 DNA follows: TGTGCCAGCAGCTCTGGTAGGGCAGATACGCAGTATTTT. The encoded protein is CASSSGRADTQYF. The V gene is TRBV7-3, the J gene TRBJ2-3; D uncertain. This CDR3 is built from 13 residues. Germline-derived CDR1 and CDR2 are SGHTA and FQGTGA. Trimming took 4 bases from V and 4 from J, leaving 9 bases between them.

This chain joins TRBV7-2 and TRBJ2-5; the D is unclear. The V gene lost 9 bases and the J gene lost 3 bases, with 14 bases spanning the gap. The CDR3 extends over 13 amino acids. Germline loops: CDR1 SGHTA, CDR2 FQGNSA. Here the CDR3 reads CASATGRKETQYF. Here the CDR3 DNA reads TGTGCCAGTGCGACCGGCAGGAAAGAGACCCAGTACTTC. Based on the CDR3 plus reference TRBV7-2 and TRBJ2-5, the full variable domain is GAGVSQSPSNKVTEKGKDVELRCDPISGHTALYWYRQSLGQGLEFLIYFQGNSAPDKSGLPSDRFSAERTGGSVSTLTIQRTQQEDSAVYLCASATGRKETQYFGPGTRLLVL.

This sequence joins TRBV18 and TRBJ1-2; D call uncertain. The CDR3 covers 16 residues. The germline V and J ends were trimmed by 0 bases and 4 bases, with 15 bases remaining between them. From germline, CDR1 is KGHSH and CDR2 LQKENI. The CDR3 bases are TGTGCCAGCTCACCACCTGTCGGGGAGGGTGGCTATGGCTACACCTTC. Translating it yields CASSPPVGEGGYGYTF.

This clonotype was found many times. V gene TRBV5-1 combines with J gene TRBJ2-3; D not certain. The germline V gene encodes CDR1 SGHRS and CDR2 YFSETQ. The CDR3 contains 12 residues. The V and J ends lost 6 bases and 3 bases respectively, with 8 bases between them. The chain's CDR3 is CASNRVTDTQYF. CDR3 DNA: TGCGCCAGCAATCGGGTAACAGATACGCAGTATTTT.

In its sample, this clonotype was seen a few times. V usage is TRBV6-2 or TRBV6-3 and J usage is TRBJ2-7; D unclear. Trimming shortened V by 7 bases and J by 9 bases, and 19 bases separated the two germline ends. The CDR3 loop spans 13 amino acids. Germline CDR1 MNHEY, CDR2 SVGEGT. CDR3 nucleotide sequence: TGTGCCAGCACCCCCGACATCGGGCGACTGCAGTACTTC. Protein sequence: CASTPDIGRLQYF.

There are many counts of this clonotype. CDR3 DNA: TGTGCCAGCAACTCCGGGACAGGGATAGAAGGCCCCTATGGCTACACCTTC. Amino acids: CASNSGTGIEGPYGYTF. The V and J genes are TRBV6-5 and TRBJ1-2, with 9 nucleotides matching TRBD1. Germline V CDR1 and CDR2: MNHEY, SVGAGI. With V trimmed by 7 bases and J by 4 bases, 16 bases remained unmatched. The CDR3 length is 17 residues.

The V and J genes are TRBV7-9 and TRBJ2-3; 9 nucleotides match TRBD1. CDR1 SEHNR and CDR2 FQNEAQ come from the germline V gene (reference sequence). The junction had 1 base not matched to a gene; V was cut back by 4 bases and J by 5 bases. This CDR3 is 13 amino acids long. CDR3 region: CASSWTGVDTQYF. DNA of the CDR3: TGTGCCAGCAGCTGGACAGGGGTAGATACGCAGTATTTT.

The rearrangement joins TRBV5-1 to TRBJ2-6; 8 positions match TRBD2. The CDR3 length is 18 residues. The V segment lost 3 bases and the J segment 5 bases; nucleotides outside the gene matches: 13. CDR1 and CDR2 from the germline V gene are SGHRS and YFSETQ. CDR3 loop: CASSSGGTVTWRANVLTF. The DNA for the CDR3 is TGCGCCAGCAGCTCGGGGGGGACCGTAACTTGGAGGGCCAACGTCCTGACTTTC.

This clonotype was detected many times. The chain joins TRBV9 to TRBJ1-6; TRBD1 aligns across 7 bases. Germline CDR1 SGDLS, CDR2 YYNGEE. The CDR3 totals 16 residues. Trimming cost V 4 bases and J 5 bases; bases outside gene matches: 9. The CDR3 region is CASSPRPTGNNSPLHF. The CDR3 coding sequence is TGTGCCAGCAGCCCACGCCCGACAGGGAATAATTCACCCCTCCACTTT. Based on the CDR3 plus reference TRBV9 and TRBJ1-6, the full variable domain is DSGVTQTPKHLITATGQRVTLRCSPRSGDLSVYWYQQSLDQGLQFLIQYYNGEERAKGNILERFSAQQFPDLHSELNLSSLELGDSALYFCASSPRPTGNNSPLHFGNGTRLTVT.

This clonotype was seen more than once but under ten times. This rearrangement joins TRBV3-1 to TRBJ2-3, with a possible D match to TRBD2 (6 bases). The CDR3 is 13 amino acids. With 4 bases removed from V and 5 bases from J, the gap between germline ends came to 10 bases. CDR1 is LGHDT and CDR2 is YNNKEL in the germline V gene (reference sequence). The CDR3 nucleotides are TGTGCCAGCAGCCTGTTGGGGGGAGATACGCAGTATTTT. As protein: CASSLLGGDTQYF.

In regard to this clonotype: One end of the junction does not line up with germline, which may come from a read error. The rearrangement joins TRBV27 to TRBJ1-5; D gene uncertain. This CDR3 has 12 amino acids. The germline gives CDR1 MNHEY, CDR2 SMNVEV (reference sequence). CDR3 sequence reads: CASSSGNKPQHF. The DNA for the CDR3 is TGTGCCAGCAGTTCCGGCAATAAGCCCCAGCATTTT.

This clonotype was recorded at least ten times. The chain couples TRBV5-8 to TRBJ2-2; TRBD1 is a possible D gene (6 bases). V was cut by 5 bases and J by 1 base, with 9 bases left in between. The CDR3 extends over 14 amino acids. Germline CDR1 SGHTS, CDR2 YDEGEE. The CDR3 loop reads CASSLQGNTGELFF. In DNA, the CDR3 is TGTGCCAGCAGTTTACAGGGGAACACCGGGGAGCTGTTTTTT.

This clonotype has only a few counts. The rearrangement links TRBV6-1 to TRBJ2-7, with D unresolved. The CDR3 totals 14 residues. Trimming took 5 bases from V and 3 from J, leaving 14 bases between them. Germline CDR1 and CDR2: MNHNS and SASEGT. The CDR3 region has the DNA TGTGCCAGCAGTCCGTCGGTGAAGAACTACGAGCAGTACTTC. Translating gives CASSPSVKNYEQYF.

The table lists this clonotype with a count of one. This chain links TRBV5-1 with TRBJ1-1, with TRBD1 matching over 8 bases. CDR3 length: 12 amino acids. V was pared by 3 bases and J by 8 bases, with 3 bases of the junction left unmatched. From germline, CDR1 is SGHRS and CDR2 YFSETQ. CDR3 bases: TGCGCCAGCAGCTACGGACAGGGAGAAGCTTTCTTT. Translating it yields CASSYGQGEAFF.

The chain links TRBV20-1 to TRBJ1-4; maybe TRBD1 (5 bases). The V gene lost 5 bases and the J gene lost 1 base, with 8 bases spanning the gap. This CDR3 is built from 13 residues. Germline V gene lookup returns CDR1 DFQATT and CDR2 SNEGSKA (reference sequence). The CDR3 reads CSARRGTNEKLFF. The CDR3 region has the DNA TGCAGTGCTCGGAGGGGAACTAATGAAAAACTGTTTTTT.

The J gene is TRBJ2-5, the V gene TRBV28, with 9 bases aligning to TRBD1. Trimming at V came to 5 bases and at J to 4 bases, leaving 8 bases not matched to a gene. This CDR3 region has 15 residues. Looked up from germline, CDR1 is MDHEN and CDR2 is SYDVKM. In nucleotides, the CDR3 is TGTGCCAGCAGTCTTCCGGGACAGGGTTTAGAGACCCAGTACTTC. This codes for CASSLPGQGLETQYF.

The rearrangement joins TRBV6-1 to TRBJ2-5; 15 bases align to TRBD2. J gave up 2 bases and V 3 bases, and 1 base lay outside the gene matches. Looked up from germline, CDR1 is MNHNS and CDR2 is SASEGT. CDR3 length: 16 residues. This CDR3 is CASSEGLAGGQETQYF. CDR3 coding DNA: TGTGCCAGCAGTGAGGGACTAGCGGGGGGACAAGAGACCCAGTACTTC.